One sample yielded the 31 T cell receptor beta chains listed below, sequenced in a study of T-cell memory formation after mild COVID-19. TCRdb analysed the 5' RACE reads with MiXCR anew, one entry per CDR3 protein. Of about 130,000 distinct CDR3 sequences listed, roughly 15% are singletons. The sequencing input was PBMCs or a T cell subset sorted from them (not recorded which). The receptors come from an adult woman who had mild COVID-19 (a few samples of this study predate the infection). Cell type and time point are not known.

The V gene is TRBV7-9, the J gene TRBJ2-1; TRBD2 is a possible D gene (6 bases). V lost 4 bases and J lost 8, with 12 bases in between. Germline values: CDR1 SEHNR, CDR2 FQNEAQ (reference sequence). CDR3 length: 13 residues. The CDR3 region has the DNA TGTGCCAGCAGCTCTGGACTAACGGATGAGCAGTTCTTC. This codes for CASSSGLTDEQFF.

The chain combines TRBV6-5 with TRBJ1-2, with D unresolved. Trimming stripped 0 bases from V and 3 bases from J, with 14 bases between. Germline V gives CDR1 MNHEY, CDR2 SVGAGI. The CDR3 has 16 amino acids. The CDR3 DNA reads TGTGCCAGCAGTTACTCCGTCTGGCAGCTACACTATGGCTACACCTTC. This gives the protein CASSYSVWQLHYGYTF.

This clonotype has a handful of counts. The chain couples TRBV7-9 to TRBJ2-4; D is possibly TRBD2 (6 bases). Germline values: CDR1 SEHNR, CDR2 FQNEAQ (reference sequence). The CDR3 sequence is 14 residues long. Between the trimmed V and J ends, which lost 2 bases and 8 bases, there was a span of 13 bases. CDR3 sequence: CASSLRQWGDIQYF. The CDR3 nucleotides are TGTGCCAGCAGCTTACGGCAGTGGGGGGACATTCAGTACTTC.

This clonotype occurred many times. The rearrangement uses TRBV2 and TRBJ2-2, with 7 bases fitting TRBD1. Unmatched junction bases numbered 5, after V lost 6 bases and J lost 7 bases. The CDR3 has 13 residues. From germline, CDR1 is SNHLY and CDR2 FYNNEI. CDR3 sequence (DNA): TGTGCCAGCAGGCGACAGGGCGGCGGGGAGCTGTTTTTT. Translating it yields CASRRQGGGELFF.

CDR3 region: CASSLGLGELFF. The DNA for the CDR3 is TGTGCCAGCAGCTTAGGCCTCGGGGAGCTGTTTTTT. The chain couples TRBV7-9 to TRBJ2-2; D gene unclear. V lost 1 base and J 7 bases, leaving 4 bases between the germline ends. Germline CDR1 is SEHNR and CDR2 is FQNEAQ (reference sequence). The CDR3 length is 12 residues. Supplemented by reference TRBV7-9 and TRBJ2-2, the full variable domain reads DTGVSQNPRHKITKRGQNVTFRCDPISEHNRLYWYRQTLGQGPEFLTYFQNEAQLEKSRLLSDRFSAERPKGSFSTLEIQRTEQGDSAMYLCASSLGLGELFFGEGSRLTVL.

CDR3 region: CASRQGTYEQYF. As DNA, the CDR3 is TGTGCCAGCAGACAGGGGACCTACGAGCAGTACTTC. The chain couples TRBV2 to TRBJ2-7; 7 nucleotides match TRBD1. The V and J ends lost 6 bases and 2 bases, in that order; junction bases with no gene match: 1. The germline V gene encodes CDR1 SNHLY and CDR2 FYNNEI. This CDR3 is built from 12 residues.

This chain uses TRBV4-1 with TRBJ1-2; 9 nucleotides agree with TRBD1. CDR1 is MGHRA, CDR2 YSYEKL, per germline. The CDR3 loop spans 16 amino acids. V gave up 4 bases and J gave up 1 base; unmatched junction bases: 7. The DNA of the CDR3 is TGCGCCAGCAGCCCCCCGGGACAGGGAAATAACTATGGCTACACCTTC. The encoded protein is CASSPPGQGNNYGYTF.

In this sample, this clonotype turned up a few times. Written as DNA, the CDR3 is TGTGCCAGCAGGTCCAGGGGGGCCTATGGCTACACCTTC. This gives the protein CASRSRGAYGYTF. The rearrangement links TRBV12-3 or TRBV12-4 to TRBJ1-2, with TRBD1 matching over 7 bases. Trimming cost V 6 bases and J 4 bases; bases outside gene matches: 5. The CDR3 is 13 amino acids.

This clonotype was counted a few times. Written as DNA, the CDR3 is TGTGCCAGCAGGCCTACAGGGACCTCCAACGTCCTGACTTTC. The encoded protein is CASRPTGTSNVLTF. V is TRBV6-5 and J is TRBJ2-6; tentatively, D is TRBD1 (6 bases). Germline CDR1 is MNHEY and CDR2 is SVGAGI. This CDR3 contains 14 residues. V gave up 6 bases and J gave up 8 bases, with 14 bases separating them.

This rearrangement joins TRBV27 to TRBJ1-5; D call uncertain. The germline V gene has CDR1 MNHEY and CDR2 SMNVEV (reference sequence). V was cut by 3 bases and J by 0 bases, with 12 bases left in between. This CDR3 contains 16 residues. The CDR3 bases are TGTGCCAGCAGTTTGGGCCAGAGGTATAGCAATCAGCCCCAGCATTTT. This translates into CASSLGQRYSNQPQHF.

J is TRBJ1-1 and V is TRBV12-3 or TRBV12-4; the match to TRBD1 covers 9 bases. V shed 6 bases, J shed 5 bases, and the junction held 4 bases outside the gene matches. The CDR3 is 13 residues long. The CDR3 loop reads CASRGTGRTEAFF. CDR3 in DNA: TGTGCCAGCAGGGGGACAGGGCGGACTGAAGCTTTCTTT.

This clonotype appeared a few times. The chain recombines TRBV12-3 or TRBV12-4 with TRBJ1-2; 9 bases line up with TRBD1. Trimming removed 5 bases from V and 7 bases from J; junction bases left unmatched: 8. The CDR3 has 14 residues. The CDR3 loop reads CASSPNRGPTGYTF. CDR3 DNA sequence: TGTGCCAGCAGTCCCAACAGGGGGCCTACTGGCTACACCTTC.

In this sample, this clonotype turned up a few times. This chain links TRBV12-3 or TRBV12-4 with TRBJ2-7; tentatively, D is TRBD1 (6 bases). The CDR3 extends over 15 amino acids. Trimming removed 7 bases from V and 1 base from J, with 17 bases in between. CDR3 residues: CASTVGQLGSYEQYF. The CDR3 DNA sequence: TGTGCCAGCACCGTCGGACAGTTAGGTTCCTACGAGCAGTACTTC.

This clonotype appeared a few times. The chain carries TRBV20-1 and TRBJ2-3; no definite D call. The CDR3 totals 15 residues. CDR1 is DFQATT and CDR2 is SNEGSKA in the germline V gene (reference sequence). Trimming left V 2 bases short and J 2 bases short, with 14 bases between. CDR3 in DNA: TGCAGTGCTAGAACGGAAAGGGCCACCACAGATACGCAGTATTTT. It yields the protein CSARTERATTDTQYF.

The DNA for the CDR3 is TGTGCCAGCAGCCAGGGACTAGCGAGATTGCAAGAGACCCAGTACTTC. Its translation is CASSQGLARLQETQYF. The gene calls are TRBV14 and TRBJ2-5; the match to TRBD2 covers 10 bases. The CDR3 totals 16 residues. Germline assignment: CDR1 SGHDN and CDR2 FVKESK. V shed 3 bases, J shed 2 bases, and the junction held 6 bases outside the gene matches.

This clonotype occurred a few times. J is TRBJ2-3 and V is TRBV21-1. TRBV21-1 is a documented pseudogene. The CDR3 has 15 amino acids. CDR3 protein: CASSKAGVGTDTQYF. CDR3 bases: TGTGCCAGCAGCAAAGCGGGAGTCGGAACAGATACGCAGTATTTT.

This clonotype showed up just a few times. This rearrangement joins TRBV20-1 to TRBJ1-5, with 9 bases that match TRBD1. The V gene end was trimmed by 6 bases and the J gene end by 5 bases; junction bases not matched to a gene: 11. Germline V CDR1 and CDR2: DFQATT, SNEGSKA (reference sequence). The CDR3 has 15 residues. The CDR3 nucleotides read TGCAGTGCCCTCACCGGACAGGGGTATTATCAGCCCCAGCATTTT. This sequence encodes CSALTGQGYYQPQHF.

There are many counts of this clonotype. The genes are TRBV10-3 and TRBJ2-7; no reliable D call. This CDR3 comprises 14 residues. Between the trimmed V and J ends, which lost 3 bases and 1 base, there was a span of 10 bases. Germline loops: CDR1 ENHRY, CDR2 SYGVKD. CDR3 region: CAISDVWGSYEQYF. The CDR3 bases are TGTGCCATCAGTGATGTATGGGGTTCCTACGAGCAGTACTTC.

The chain recombines TRBV6-4 with TRBJ2-3; 11 bases are a match to TRBD2. The CDR3 has 17 residues. Germline lookup yields CDR1 MRHNA and CDR2 SNTAGT. With V trimmed by 0 bases and J by 1 base, 3 bases remained unmatched. The CDR3 nucleotides are TGTGCCAGCAGTGACTCCGCGACTAGCGGGGGCACAGATACGCAGTATTTT. Protein sequence: CASSDSATSGGTDTQYF.

The rearrangement joins TRBV2 to TRBJ2-3, with D possibly TRBD1 on 6 matching bases. CDR3 length: 14 amino acids. Germline lookup yields CDR1 SNHLY and CDR2 FYNNEI. V lost 9 bases, J lost 4 bases, and 17 bases lay in between. The CDR3 DNA is TGTGCCAGACAGGGACGACCTGACTCAGATACGCAGTATTTT. It encodes CARQGRPDSDTQYF.

The V gene is TRBV5-5, the J gene TRBJ2-5; D perhaps matches TRBD2 (8 bases). Trimming took off 4 bases at V and 4 bases at J, with 20 bases between the two ends. Germline-derived CDR1 and CDR2 are SGHKS and YYEKEE (reference sequence). This CDR3 contains 16 residues. The DNA for the CDR3 is TGTGCCAGCAGCCCCACCGGGACTAGGACAGGAGAGACCCAGTACTTC. It encodes CASSPTGTRTGETQYF. The full variable domain, in which reference TRBV5-5 and TRBJ2-5 provide the parts outside the CDR3, is DAGVTQSPTHLIKTRGQQVTLRCSPISGHKSVSWYQQVLGQGPQFIFQYYEKEERGRGNFPDRFSARQFPNYSSELNVNALLLGDSALYLCASSPTGTRTGETQYFGPGTRLLVL.

This clonotype has just a few counts. The chain joins TRBV6-5 to TRBJ1-3; D is unresolved. This CDR3 contains 14 residues. Germline V gene sequence: CDR1 MNHEY, CDR2 SVGAGI. This CDR3 is CATSDGYSGNTIYF. Written as DNA, the CDR3 is TGTGCTACATCAGACGGGTACTCTGGAAACACCATATATTTT.

This clonotype was observed at least ten times. The chain uses TRBV2 and TRBJ1-5; D might be TRBD1 (5 bases). From germline, CDR1 is SNHLY and CDR2 FYNNEI. There are 16 residues in the CDR3. Between the trimmed V and J ends, which lost 7 bases and 5 bases, there was a span of 21 bases. CDR3 residues: CASTVRGPGGHQPQHF. The CDR3 DNA sequence: TGTGCCAGCACCGTTAGGGGCCCGGGGGGTCATCAGCCCCAGCATTTT.

This chain joins TRBV7-9 and TRBJ2-5; 9 nucleotides agree with TRBD1. With V trimmed by 1 base and J by 5 bases, 8 bases remained unmatched. Germline V CDR1 and CDR2: SEHNR, FQNEAQ (reference sequence). The CDR3 covers 16 residues. DNA of the CDR3: TGTGCCAGCAGCTTAGGCTTACAGGGGGCAGAGGAGACCCAGTACTTC. Translation: CASSLGLQGAEETQYF.

This clonotype has a handful of counts. CDR3 coding DNA: TGTGCCAGCAGTTACTTTCTACCGGGACAGAAAAACATTCAGTACTTC. It specifies CASSYFLPGQKNIQYF. The chain has TRBV6-5 and TRBJ2-4, with 7 bases lining up with TRBD1. Looked up from germline, CDR1 is MNHEY and CDR2 is SVGAGI. V was pared by 1 base and J by 4 bases, with 7 bases of the junction left unmatched. CDR3 length: 16 residues.

The V gene is TRBV27, the J gene TRBJ1-1; unclear D gene. CDR1 MNHEY and CDR2 SMNVEV come from the germline V gene (reference sequence). This CDR3 has 13 amino acids. V was trimmed by 5 bases and J by 0 bases, leaving 7 bases between them. The CDR3 nucleotides read TGTGCCAGCAGTACTGGGCTGAACACTGAAGCTTTCTTT. This translates into CASSTGLNTEAFF.

This chain's CDR3 is CASSHPWGGLGTGELFF. Written as DNA, the CDR3 is TGCGCCAGCAGCCATCCTTGGGGGGGGCTCGGCACCGGGGAGCTGTTTTTT. This chain joins TRBV4-1 and TRBJ2-2; D may be TRBD2 (7 bases). The V gene lost 3 bases and the J gene lost 4 bases, with 18 bases spanning the gap. The germline V gene has CDR1 MGHRA and CDR2 YSYEKL. The CDR3 spans 17 residues.

This clonotype has a handful of counts. Here the CDR3 reads CASSRGRAGDNEQFF. CDR3 coding DNA: TGTGCCAGCAGCCGCGGACGAGCGGGAGACAATGAGCAGTTCTTC. The chain recombines TRBV7-9 with TRBJ2-1, with 8 positions matching TRBD2. Per germline, CDR1 SEHNR and CDR2 FQNEAQ (reference sequence). This CDR3 contains 15 residues. Trimming removed 5 bases from V and 5 bases from J; junction bases left unmatched: 8.

This clonotype was seen a few times. The chain is built from TRBV6-6 and TRBJ1-5; 7 nucleotides line up with TRBD1. The CDR3 loop spans 14 amino acids. Germline-derived CDR1 and CDR2 are MNHNY and SVGAGI (reference sequence). Trimming took 6 bases from V and 5 from J; bases not matched to a gene: 7. Here the CDR3 reads CASRTQGRDQPQHF. The CDR3 nucleotides are TGTGCCAGCAGAACACAGGGGAGGGATCAGCCCCAGCATTTT.

This clonotype was counted many times. The V call is TRBV12-3 or TRBV12-4, the J call TRBJ2-1, with 8 bases identical to TRBD2. V lost 6 bases to trimming and J lost 5 bases; unmatched junction nucleotides: 9. This CDR3 comprises 15 residues. The CDR3 region is CASSPQQRGHNEQFF. CDR3 nucleotide sequence: TGTGCCAGCAGCCCCCAACAGCGGGGGCACAATGAGCAGTTCTTC.

The rearrangement joins TRBV7-2 to TRBJ1-2; 9 bases map to TRBD1. Germline CDR1 and CDR2: SGHTA and FQGNSA. V was pared by 5 bases and J by 8 bases, with 9 bases of the junction left unmatched. The length of the CDR3 is 14 residues. CDR3 bases: TGTGCCAGCAGCCCCGGGACAGGGATGAAGGGCTACACCTTC. Its protein product is CASSPGTGMKGYTF.